The next 5 T cell receptor beta chains were all read from a single sample in a study of vaccination effects on CD4 cells after COVID-19. Their antigens remain unidentified. In the ViraFEST assay, antigen-specific CD4+ clonotypes were identified by expansion after peptide-pool stimulation. Culturing for approximately 10 days preceded CD4+ T cell isolation. Each participant was administered two doses of either the BNT162b2 or the mRNA-1273 vaccine. Method: immunoSEQ multiplex PCR; TCRdb's copy keeps in-frame clones and lacks some. The sample holds about 59,000 clones, around 80% seen once. Sample: CD4+ T cells from PBMCs cultured with HCoV-OC43 spike peptides, taken after COVID-19 vaccination. Subset indicated: HCoV-OC43 spike overlapping peptide pool stimulation. The receptors originated from a human donor who received a COVID-19 vaccine.

The chain links TRBV7-2 to TRBJ1-2, with D possibly matching TRBD1 (5 bases). V dropped 5 bases and J dropped 6 bases, with 16 bases sitting between them. Germline CDR1 and CDR2: SGHTA and FQGNSA. The CDR3 is 14 residues long. The CDR3 loop is CASSPSPGTHGYTF. The CDR3 DNA is TGTGCCAGCAGCCCCTCCCCCGGGACCCATGGCTACACCTTC.

This chain connects TRBV5-4 to TRBJ1-1; 9 bases match TRBD1. The CDR3 runs 16 residues. Germline V lookup: CDR1 SGHNT, CDR2 YYREEE (reference sequence). V shed 3 bases, J shed 4 bases, and the junction held 10 bases outside the gene matches. In DNA, the CDR3 is TGTGCCAGCAGCTCGGGACAGGGCGCGAGAAGCACTGAAGCTTTCTTT. Amino acid sequence: CASSSGQGARSTEAFF.

There are a few counts of this clone. The V gene is TRBV7-9, the J gene TRBJ1-5; D is uncertain. The V gene's germline CDR1 is SEHNR and CDR2 FQNEAQ (reference sequence). Trimming cost V 1 base and J 9 bases, with 7 bases left between them. The CDR3 has 12 amino acids. The CDR3 spells CASSLVAGPQHF. The CDR3 bases are TGTGCCAGCAGCTTAGTGGCCGGGCCCCAGCATTTT.

The gene calls are TRBV28 and TRBJ1-6; D not resolved. The CDR3 has 14 amino acids. CDR1 is MDHEN and CDR2 is SYDVKM in the germline V gene. V dropped 4 bases and J dropped 10 bases, with 14 bases sitting between them. The CDR3 protein is CASSSPGPTSPLHF. As DNA, the CDR3 is TGTGCCAGCAGTTCACCCGGGCCTACCTCACCCCTCCACTTT.

This chain links TRBV28 with TRBJ1-4; 9 bases fit TRBD1. The CDR3 runs to 16 residues. Germline trimming cut 3 bases from V and 4 bases from J; bases unmatched to any gene: 6. Germline V gene lookup returns CDR1 MDHEN and CDR2 SYDVKM. The CDR3 loop is CASSFLGQGNNEKLFF. CDR3 coding DNA: TGTGCCAGCAGTTTCTTGGGACAGGGTAATAATGAAAAACTGTTTTTT.